This record looks at one T cell receptor (beta chain) sequence and its context. Its matching antigen is unknown. This record comes from a study of cytomegalovirus exposure and HLA in healthy donors. The germline V gene encodes CDR1 SGHRS and CDR2 YFSETQ. The CDR3 has 15 residues. V lost 4 bases, J lost 0 bases, and 6 bases stayed unmatched. Findings and limits, study-wide: Other equally common chains were less clonally expanded than HLA-associated TCR beta chains, a later analysis showed. CMV serostatus was the only recorded immune exposure for donors.

This PCR relied on a set of 60 Vbeta primers and 13 Jbeta primers. In the authors' methods: A follow-up analysis tallied around 80 million unique TCR beta chains, roughly 11 million shared. Repertoires were generated with immunoSEQ multiplex PCR, while TCRdb's copy carries only in-frame clones and drops some. V, J and clone size were drawn from that table, and D and trimming were deduced from the DNA. The repertoire includes about 140,000 clones, about three quarters of them detected once, and 1% to 1.5% sits in the top ten. The receptor comes from a male donor in good health and CMV-seropositive. Material for sequencing was PBMCs. This chain connects TRBV5-1 to TRBJ1-1; TRBD1 agrees at 7 bases. CDR3 loop: CASSPKTGLNTEAFF. The CDR3, as DNA: TGCGCCAGCAGCCCGAAGACAGGGTTGAACACTGAAGCTTTCTTT. The full variable domain, in which reference TRBV5-1 and TRBJ1-1 provide the parts outside the CDR3, is KAGVTQTPRYLIKTRGQQVTLSCSPISGHRSVSWYQQTPGQGLQFLFEYFSETQRNKGNFPGRFSGRQFSNSRSEMNVSTLELGDSALYLCASSPKTGLNTEAFFGQGTRLTVV.